This note documents a single TCR beta chain sequence. The sample belongs to a study of blood T cells in healthy people across ages. Combining a sample-barcoded 5' primer with a J-beta primer mix, a second PCR ran for about 6 to 11 cycles. A tag from a template-switch adaptor with 12 random nucleotides marked each cDNA molecule. MiXCR, run by TCRdb on the 5' RACE reads, gives a single entry per CDR3 protein. The sample lists about 1.1 million distinct CDR3 sequences; 35% to 40% were seen once. In germline, CDR1 is MGHRA, CDR2 YSYEKL. This CDR3 contains 18 residues. V lost 0 bases to trimming and J lost 1 base; unmatched junction nucleotides: 9.

Source material: blood. The sequence was obtained from a man aged 18 to 35 in good health. This rearrangement joins TRBV4-1 to TRBJ1-5, with 7 bases lining up with TRBD1. CDR3 amino acids: CASSQDDRVPLSNQPQHF. CDR3 coding DNA: TGCGCCAGCAGCCAAGATGACAGGGTGCCTCTAAGCAATCAGCCCCAGCATTTT.